This TCR beta chain was identified in a study of CD4 T cells in relation to SARS-CoV-2 and coronaviruses. This clone was observed a handful of times. The antigen is not known. Unexposed donor CD4+ T cells date from about 2011-2019, before the COVID-19 pandemic. Isolation of CD4+ T cells took place after approximately 10 days in culture. Germline V gives CDR1 SGHTS, CDR2 YDEGEE. The CDR3 contains 14 residues. Trimming pared 0 bases from V and 7 bases from J, leaving 13 bases between. Profiled with immunoSEQ multiplex PCR; TCRdb holds only in-frame clones, not every one. The sample lists roughly 25,000 clones; 60% to 80% were seen once.

This receptor was obtained from a human donor in good health. The sample consisted of CD4+ T cells from PBMCs, cultured in vitro. The J gene is TRBJ1-2, the V gene TRBV5-8; tentative D call: TRBD1 (5 bases). The CDR3 loop is CASSLDAGFGGYTF. CDR3 bases: TGTGCCAGCAGCTTGGATGCAGGGTTTGGTGGCTACACCTTC.